These T cell receptor beta chains were read from a single sample in a study of T cells in tuberculosis. TCRdb keeps only in-frame clones here, not all; method: immunoSEQ multiplex PCR. In the table there are some 23,000 clones, around 94% of which are singletons. The specimen was PBMCs. The receptors stem from a donor between 10 and 29 years old with latent tuberculosis or without tuberculosis infection. Some clones in this sample may be carry-over from other donors' samples. The CDR3 runs from the conserved cysteine through the conserved F or W. The D gene is left open where the match is weak. A clone size is listed for some rows: how often the clone was seen (once, few, many), or a class if it is expanded.

d_gene | j_gene | abundance | v_gene | CDR3aa | CDR3nt
. | TRBJ1-1 | . | TRBV6-5 | CASSAGRNTEAFF | TGTGCCAGCAGTGCGGGGAGGAACACTGAAGCTTTCTTT
. | TRBJ2-7 | . | TRBV6-1 | CASSDPFYEQYF | TGTGCCAGCAGTGACCCATTCTACGAGCAGTACTTC
TRBD1 | TRBJ1-3 | once | TRBV2 | CASRGGQAGNTIYF | TGTGCCAGCAGGGGGGGACAGGCTGGAAACACCATATATTTT
. | TRBJ2-1 | . | TRBV11-3 | CASSPNTDNEQFF | TGTGCCAGCAGCCCTAATACAGACAATGAGCAGTTCTTC
. | TRBJ1-4 | few | TRBV29-1 | CSVGTPFREKLFF | TGCAGCGTTGGGACACCGTTTCGCGAAAAACTGTTTTTT
. | TRBJ2-1 | . | TRBV6-4 | CASSDIRENEQFF | TGTGCCAGCAGTGACATAAGGGAGAATGAGCAGTTCTTC
. | TRBJ1-2 | . | TRBV5-1 | CASSLANPSGTKSIFYGYTF | TGCGCCAGCAGCTTGGCCAATCCCTCAGGGACAAAAAGCATATTCTATGGCTACACCTTC
. | TRBJ2-3 | . | TRBV18 | CASSLDSSNTQYF | TGTGCCAGCTCATTAGACTCTTCGAATACGCAGTATTTT
TRBD2 | TRBJ2-4 | . | TRBV27 | CASSAGGLAKNIQYF | TGTGCCAGCTCAGCGGGAGGATTGGCCAAAAACATTCAGTACTTC
. | TRBJ2-1 | once | TRBV5-5 | CASSFILSSSSYNEQFF | TGTGCCAGCAGCTTTATCCTTTCATCGAGCTCCTACAATGAGCAGTTCTTC
. | TRBJ2-1 | . | TRBV19 | CASSIVKGNEQFF | TGTGCCAGTAGTATAGTCAAGGGGAATGAGCAGTTCTTC
. | TRBJ2-1 | . | TRBV18 | CASSPRRTTPYNEQFF | TGTGCCAGCTCACCACGCCGGACTACCCCCTACAATGAGCAGTTCTTC
. | TRBJ1-5 | . | TRBV30 | CAWSGVNQPQHF | TGTGCCTGGTCGGGAGTCAATCAGCCCCAGCATTTT
. | TRBJ1-1 | . | TRBV6-1 | CASSESINWSDTEAFF | TGTGCCAGCAGTGAGTCAATAAACTGGTCCGACACTGAAGCTTTCTTT
. | TRBJ2-3 | few | TRBV27 | CASSLSWGRDTQYF | TGTGCCAGCAGTTTATCGTGGGGGCGAGATACGCAGTATTTT
. | TRBJ2-5 | . | TRBV29-1 | CSVRGLFQETQYF | TGCAGCGTGCGGGGACTCTTCCAAGAGACCCAGTACTTC